This T cell receptor beta chain was observed in a study of T-cell reconstitution after alpha-beta-depleted transplantation in children. TCRbeta library preparation incorporated unique molecular identifiers. TCRdb re-called the PCR reads with MiXCR, one entry per CDR3 protein. The sample includes 450,000 to 600,000 distinct CDR3 sequences, over 10% seen only once; the top ten take about 2.2%. Findings and caveats of the study: The high TCRbeta diversity at day 60 in some patients came from surviving recipient T cells and thymic progenitors. The origin of alpha-beta T cells about two months after transplant was reportedly several hundred expanded graft clones.

This clonotype was seen a few times. The target antigen is unknown. The V segment lost 2 bases and the J segment 10 bases; nucleotides outside the gene matches: 9. CDR3 length: 15 residues. Germline V lookup: CDR1 SGHTA, CDR2 FQGTGA. Sequencing used PBMCs, mostly from graft donor cells, obtained 360 days after TCRalphabeta/CD19-depleted stem cell transplant. The genes are TRBV7-3 and TRBJ2-1; 9 nucleotides align to TRBD2. This TCR was recovered from a male patient younger than 18 who had a stem cell transplant for acute myeloid leukemia, so the T cells may come from the graft donor. CDR3 coding DNA: TGTGCCAGCAGCTTATTTCCGGGACTAGCCAGAGAGCAGTTCTTC. This sequence encodes CASSLFPGLAREQFF.